These 18 T cell receptor beta chains came from one sample sequenced in a study of OX40 agonist ivuxolimab in advanced cancers. Libraries were constructed by the immunoSEQ multiplex PCR assay. The table comes from immuneACCESS by way of TCRdb, which keeps in-frame sequences with V and J called. Part of the clones is missing from these tables; in studies checked, under half for an unresolved V gene and the rest for unknown reasons. The sample profile shows fewer than 65,000 clones; roughly nine tenths of them were found once. The ten largest clones represent 1.1% of the sample. The sequencing here drew on CD4+ or CD8+ T cells sorted from blood, taken in a trial of the OX40 agonist ivuxolimab. These receptors were obtained from an adult with an advanced solid tumor such as melanoma, head and neck, liver or kidney cancer.

V is TRBV29-1 and J is TRBJ1-1; tentative D call: TRBD1 (5 bases). This CDR3 comprises 12 residues. V was clipped by 7 bases and J by 4 bases, with 13 bases between them. In germline, CDR1 is SQVTM, CDR2 ANQGSEA. CDR3 nucleotide sequence: TGCAGCGGGGGGGGTATCACCACTGAAGCTTTCTTT. Translated, it gives CSGGGITTEAFF.

The rearrangement links TRBV19 to TRBJ2-2; 7 bases are shared with TRBD1. J was trimmed by 4 bases and V by 3 bases; bases with no gene match: 5. The germline gives CDR1 LNHDA, CDR2 SQIVND (reference sequence). The CDR3 has 15 amino acids. The CDR3 DNA is TGTGCCAGTAGTATCGACAGGGAGCCCACCGGGGAGCTGTTTTTT. It encodes CASSIDREPTGELFF. The variable domain in full, with the rest retrieved from reference TRBV19 and TRBJ2-2, is DGGITQSPKYLFRKEGQNVTLSCEQNLNHDAMYWYRQDPGQGLRLIYYSQIVNDFQKGDIAEGYSVSREKKESFPLTVTSAQKNPTAFYLCASSIDREPTGELFFGEGSRLTVL.

The rearrangement links TRBV28 to TRBJ1-3, with a weak D call TRBD1 (5 bases). Germline V lookup: CDR1 MDHEN, CDR2 SYDVKM. The V and J ends lost 10 bases and 10 bases respectively, with 26 bases between them. This CDR3 comprises 15 residues. CDR3 protein: CATQGEDTPKRTIYF. CDR3 nucleotides: TGTGCCACCCAAGGGGAAGACACTCCGAAGCGGACCATATATTTT.

This clone has only a few counts. The rearrangement uses TRBV28 and TRBJ1-5; D gene ambiguous. Germline assignment: CDR1 MDHEN and CDR2 SYDVKM. V was clipped by 2 bases and J by 11 bases, with 10 bases between them. There are 12 residues in the CDR3. As DNA, the CDR3 is TGTGCCAGCAGTTTAATGGCAGAAGCCCAGCATTTT. It is translated as CASSLMAEAQHF.

This clone was seen a handful of times. The rearrangement uses TRBV28 and TRBJ1-4; 7 bases map to TRBD1. The length of the CDR3 is 15 residues. The V gene end was trimmed by 5 bases and the J gene end by 4 bases; junction bases not matched to a gene: 7. Per germline, CDR1 MDHEN and CDR2 SYDVKM. The CDR3 sequence is CASSPLTGINEKLFF. The CDR3 nucleotides are TGTGCCAGCAGTCCCCTGACAGGGATTAATGAAAAACTGTTTTTT. Full variable domain (rest looked up from reference TRBV28 and TRBJ1-4): DVKVTQSSRYLVKRTGEKVFLECVQDMDHENMFWYRQDPGLGLRLIYFSYDVKMKEKGDIPEGYSVSREKKERFSLILESASTNQTSMYLCASSPLTGINEKLFFGSGTQLSVL.

This clone was seen a single time. V is TRBV28 and J is TRBJ1-4; possibly TRBD1 for D (6 bases). The CDR3 contains 14 residues. The germline gives CDR1 MDHEN, CDR2 SYDVKM. V lost 5 bases to trimming and J lost 6 bases, with 13 bases between them. The chain's CDR3 is CASSAGQRDEKLFF. In DNA, the CDR3 is TGTGCCAGCAGTGCCGGACAGAGAGATGAAAAACTGTTTTTT.

The chain has TRBV19 and TRBJ1-1; TRBD1 matches 7 bases. V lost 6 bases, J lost 5 bases, and 6 bases stayed unmatched. This CDR3 region has 13 residues. The germline V gene has CDR1 LNHDA and CDR2 SQIVND (reference sequence). The DNA of the CDR3 is TGTGCCAGTAGCCCGAACAGGGGTACTGAAGCTTTCTTT. Translated, it gives CASSPNRGTEAFF. The entire variable domain, with the rest obtained from reference TRBV19 and TRBJ1-1, is as follows: DGGITQSPKYLFRKEGQNVTLSCEQNLNHDAMYWYRQDPGQGLRLIYYSQIVNDFQKGDIAEGYSVSREKKESFPLTVTSAQKNPTAFYLCASSPNRGTEAFFGQGTRLTVV.

The chain uses TRBV30 and TRBJ1-1; no clear D gene. V lost 4 bases to trimming and J lost 1 base, with 13 bases between them. The CDR3 contains 14 residues. Germline values: CDR1 GTSNPN, CDR2 SVGIG (reference sequence). The CDR3 spells CAWTVRSANTEAFF. The CDR3 DNA sequence: TGTGCCTGGACCGTCCGATCCGCGAACACTGAAGCTTTCTTT.

V gene TRBV2 combines with J gene TRBJ2-1, with D unclear. The CDR3 extends over 12 amino acids. Per the germline V gene, CDR1 is SNHLY and CDR2 is FYNNEI. Trimming left V 6 bases short and J 10 bases short, with 13 bases between. The CDR3 sequence is CASRTTGWEQFF. CDR3 DNA: TGTGCCAGCAGGACAACTGGTTGGGAGCAGTTCTTC. The variable domain in full, with the rest retrieved from reference TRBV2 and TRBJ2-1, is EPEVTQTPSHQVTQMGQEVILRCVPISNHLYFYWYRQILGQKVEFLVSFYNNEISEKSEIFDDQFSVERPDGSNFTLKIRSTKLEDSAMYFCASRTTGWEQFFGPGTRLTVL.

This clone has a handful of counts. The genes are TRBV28 and TRBJ1-2; no clear D. Germline CDR1 is MDHEN and CDR2 is SYDVKM. There are 12 residues in the CDR3. Between the trimmed V and J ends, which lost 3 bases and 8 bases, there was a span of 10 bases. In nucleotides, the CDR3 is TGTGCCAGCAGTTTGGGCAGTTGGGGCTACACCTTC. It translates to CASSLGSWGYTF.

The DNA for the CDR3 is TGTGCCAGCTCAGAGGAGTCAGCCGGCGAAAAACTGTTTTTT. Protein product: CASSEESAGEKLFF. V is TRBV18 and J is TRBJ1-4; no clear D gene. Trimming took off 5 bases at V and 8 bases at J, with 15 bases between the two ends. The CDR3 runs to 14 residues. The germline V gene encodes CDR1 KGHSH and CDR2 LQKENI.

The rearrangement links TRBV7-3 to TRBJ2-3; 7 bases are shared with TRBD1. The germline gives CDR1 SGHTA, CDR2 FQGTGA. Unmatched junction bases numbered 7, after V lost 4 bases and J lost 3 bases. The CDR3 spans 15 residues. The CDR3 nucleotides are TGTGCCAGCAGCTCCCAATCGACAGGGACAGATACGCAGTATTTT. Translating gives CASSSQSTGTDTQYF.

The chain carries TRBV11-2 and TRBJ1-4; TRBD1 aligns across 8 bases. The germline CDR1 and CDR2 sequences are SGHAT and FQNNGV. V shed 0 bases, J shed 6 bases, and the junction held 3 bases outside the gene matches. The CDR3 spans 15 residues. The CDR3 spells CASSLDGTGDEKLFF. CDR3 bases: TGTGCCAGCAGCTTAGATGGGACAGGCGATGAAAAACTGTTTTTT. The full variable domain, its missing parts supplied by reference TRBV11-2 and TRBJ1-4, is EAGVAQSPRYKIIEKRQSVAFWCNPISGHATLYWYQQILGQGPKLLIQFQNNGVVDDSQLPKDRFSAERLKGVDSTLKIQPAKLEDSAVYLCASSLDGTGDEKLFFGSGTQLSVL.

This chain connects TRBV4-3 to TRBJ2-1; D is perhaps TRBD2 (5 bases). Per the germline V gene, CDR1 is LGHNA and CDR2 is YSLEER. The V gene lost 0 bases and the J gene lost 9 bases, with 9 bases spanning the gap. The CDR3 spans 13 residues. The CDR3 DNA is TGCGCCAGCAGCCAAGATATCCGGGGTGAGCAGTTCTTC. Translated, it gives CASSQDIRGEQFF.

This chain uses TRBV10-3 with TRBJ2-4; 9 bases line up with TRBD1. The CDR3 loop spans 14 amino acids. Germline V gene data show CDR1 as ENHRY and CDR2 as SYGVKD. V dropped 2 bases and J dropped 6; count of bases not matched to a gene: 2. CDR3 protein: CAISERGQGNIQYF. The CDR3 DNA is TGTGCCATCAGTGAGCGGGGACAGGGAAACATTCAGTACTTC.

This clone was counted a few times. At one of its ends the junction is not consistent with the germline gene, which may arise from a read error. This chain joins TRBV7-2 and TRBJ1-2; D is possibly TRBD1 (5 bases). CDR3 length: 17 residues. The germline V gene encodes CDR1 SGHTA and CDR2 FQGNSA. In nucleotides, the CDR3 is TGTGCCAGCAGCCCCTCGGGACGACCTTGGGCTAACTTTGGCTACACCTTC. Protein sequence: CASSPSGRPWANFGYTF.

This chain joins TRBV11-2 and TRBJ2-7, with TRBD2 identical over 10 bases. Germline V CDR1 and CDR2: SGHAT, FQNNGV. Germline trimming cut 6 bases from V and 7 bases from J; bases unmatched to any gene: 12. This CDR3 contains 15 residues. CDR3 sequence (DNA): TGTGCCAGCAGTCACGAGCCCAGCGGGAGGGCGGAGCAGTACTTC. Protein: CASSHEPSGRAEQYF.

This sequence joins TRBV7-8 and TRBJ1-1, with a weak D call TRBD1 (5 bases). Germline V gene data show CDR1 as SGHVS and CDR2 as FQNEAQ. This CDR3 contains 13 residues. V was cut by 0 bases and J by 11 bases, with 13 bases left in between. CDR3 residues: CASSLAGREEAFF. The CDR3 DNA sequence: TGTGCCAGCAGCTTAGCGGGGCGGGAGGAGGCTTTCTTT.